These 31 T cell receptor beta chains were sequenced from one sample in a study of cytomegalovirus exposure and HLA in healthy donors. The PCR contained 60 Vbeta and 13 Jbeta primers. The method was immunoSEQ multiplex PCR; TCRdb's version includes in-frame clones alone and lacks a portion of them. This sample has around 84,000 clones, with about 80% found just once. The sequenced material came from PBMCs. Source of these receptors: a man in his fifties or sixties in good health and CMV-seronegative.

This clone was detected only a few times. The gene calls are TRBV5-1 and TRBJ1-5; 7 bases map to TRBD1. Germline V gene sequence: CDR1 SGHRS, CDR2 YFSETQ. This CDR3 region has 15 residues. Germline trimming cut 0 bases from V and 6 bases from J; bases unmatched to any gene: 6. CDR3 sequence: CASSLAGDRTQPQHF. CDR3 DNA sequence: TGCGCCAGCAGCTTGGCCGGGGACAGAACTCAGCCCCAGCATTTT.

This CDR3 reads CASVPSGSRTDTQYF. The CDR3 coding sequence is TGCGCCAGCGTCCCCAGTGGTTCTCGCACAGATACGCAGTATTTT. The chain links TRBV10-2 to TRBJ2-3; D unclear. CDR1 WSHSY and CDR2 SAAADI come from the germline V gene. CDR3 length: 15 amino acids. The V gene lost 8 bases and the J gene lost 1 base, with 16 bases spanning the gap.

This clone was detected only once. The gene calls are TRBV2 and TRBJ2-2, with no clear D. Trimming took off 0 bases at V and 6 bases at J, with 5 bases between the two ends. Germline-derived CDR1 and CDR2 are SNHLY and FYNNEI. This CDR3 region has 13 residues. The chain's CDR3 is CASSEAGAGELFF. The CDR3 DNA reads TGTGCCAGCAGTGAAGCGGGCGCCGGGGAGCTGTTTTTT.

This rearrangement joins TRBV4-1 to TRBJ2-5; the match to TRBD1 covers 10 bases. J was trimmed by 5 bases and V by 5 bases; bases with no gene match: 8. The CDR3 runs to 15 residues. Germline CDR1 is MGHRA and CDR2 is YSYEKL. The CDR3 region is CASSMTGGSVETQYF. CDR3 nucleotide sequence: TGCGCCAGCAGCATGACAGGGGGCTCCGTGGAGACCCAGTACTTC.

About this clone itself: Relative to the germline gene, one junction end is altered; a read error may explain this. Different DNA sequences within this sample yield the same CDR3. This CDR3 is CASSGGAGEGEAFF. Here the CDR3 DNA reads TGCGCCAGCAGCGGCGGGGCAGGTGAAGGGGAAGCCTTCTTT. The chain uses TRBV5-1 and TRBJ1-1; a possible D gene is TRBD1 (5 bases). CDR1 and CDR2 from the germline V gene are SGHRS and YFSETQ. The CDR3 contains 14 residues. Full variable domain (missing parts from reference TRBV5-1 and TRBJ1-1): KAGVTQTPRYLIKTRGQQVTLSCSPISGHRSVSWYQQTPGQGLQFLFEYFSETQRNKGNFPGRFSGRQFSNSRSEMNVSTLELGDSALYLCASSGGAGEGEAFFGQGTRLTVV.

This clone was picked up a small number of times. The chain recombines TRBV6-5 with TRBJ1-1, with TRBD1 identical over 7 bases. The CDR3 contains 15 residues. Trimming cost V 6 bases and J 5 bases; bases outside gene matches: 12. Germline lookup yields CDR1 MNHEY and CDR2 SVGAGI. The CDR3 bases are TGTGCCAGCAGCCCAACAGGGGCCCTTGGGACTGAAGCTTTCTTT. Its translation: CASSPTGALGTEAFF.

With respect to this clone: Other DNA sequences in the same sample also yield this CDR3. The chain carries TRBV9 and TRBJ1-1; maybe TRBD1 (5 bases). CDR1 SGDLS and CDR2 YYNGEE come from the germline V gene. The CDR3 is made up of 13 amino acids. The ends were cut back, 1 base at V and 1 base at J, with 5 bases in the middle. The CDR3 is CASSVTGNTEAFF. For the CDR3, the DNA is TGTGCCAGCAGCGTAACAGGGAACACTGAAGCTTTCTTT.

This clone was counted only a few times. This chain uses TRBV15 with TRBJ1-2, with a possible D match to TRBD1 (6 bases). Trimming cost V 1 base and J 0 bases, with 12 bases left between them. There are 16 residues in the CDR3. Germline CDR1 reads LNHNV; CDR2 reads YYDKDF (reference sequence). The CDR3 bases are TGTGCCACCAGCAGAGGTTCGACAGGAGCTAACTATGGCTACACCTTC. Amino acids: CATSRGSTGANYGYTF. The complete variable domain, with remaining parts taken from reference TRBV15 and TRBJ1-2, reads DAMVIQNPRYQVTQFGKPVTLSCSQTLNHNVMYWYQQKSSQAPKLLFHYYDKDFNNEADTPDNFQSRRPNTSFCFLDIRSPGLGDTAMYLCATSRGSTGANYGYTFGSGTRLTVV.

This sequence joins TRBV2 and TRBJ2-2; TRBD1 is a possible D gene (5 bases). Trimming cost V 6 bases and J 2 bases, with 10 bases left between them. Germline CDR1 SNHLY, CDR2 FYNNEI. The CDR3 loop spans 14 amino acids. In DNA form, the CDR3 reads TGTGCCAGCAGGGACCAGGGTAACACCGGGGAGCTGTTTTTT. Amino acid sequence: CASRDQGNTGELFF.

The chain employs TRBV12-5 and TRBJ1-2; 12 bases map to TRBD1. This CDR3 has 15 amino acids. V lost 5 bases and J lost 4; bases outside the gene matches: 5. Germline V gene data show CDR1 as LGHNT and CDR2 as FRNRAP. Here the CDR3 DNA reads TGTGCTAGTGGTAAGGGGACAGGGGGCGTCTATGGCTACACCTTC. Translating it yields CASGKGTGGVYGYTF.

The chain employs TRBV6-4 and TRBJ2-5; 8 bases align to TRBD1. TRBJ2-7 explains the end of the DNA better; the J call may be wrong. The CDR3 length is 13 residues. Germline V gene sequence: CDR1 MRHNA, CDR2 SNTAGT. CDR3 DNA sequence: TGTGCCAGCAGTGCGGACAGGGTAAGCGAGCAGTACTTC. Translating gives CASSADRVSEQYF.

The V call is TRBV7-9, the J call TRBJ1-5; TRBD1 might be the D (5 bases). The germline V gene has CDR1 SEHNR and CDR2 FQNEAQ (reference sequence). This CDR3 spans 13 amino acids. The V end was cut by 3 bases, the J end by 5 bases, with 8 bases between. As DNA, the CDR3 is TGTGCCAGCAGCTTCTTAGGGGATCAGCCCCAGCATTTT. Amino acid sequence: CASSFLGDQPQHF.

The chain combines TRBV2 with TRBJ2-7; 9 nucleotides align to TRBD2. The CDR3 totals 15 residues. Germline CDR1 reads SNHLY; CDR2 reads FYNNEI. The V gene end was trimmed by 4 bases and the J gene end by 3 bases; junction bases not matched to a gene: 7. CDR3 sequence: CASSGGGGGFYEQYF. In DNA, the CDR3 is TGTGCCAGCAGTGGGGGCGGGGGGGGATTCTACGAGCAGTACTTC.

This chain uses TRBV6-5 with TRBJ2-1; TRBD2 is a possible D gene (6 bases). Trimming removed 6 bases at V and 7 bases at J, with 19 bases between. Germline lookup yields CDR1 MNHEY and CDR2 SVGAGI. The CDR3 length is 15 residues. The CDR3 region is CASRTWDAGINEQFF. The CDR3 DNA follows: TGTGCCAGCAGGACCTGGGACGCGGGGATAAATGAGCAGTTCTTC.

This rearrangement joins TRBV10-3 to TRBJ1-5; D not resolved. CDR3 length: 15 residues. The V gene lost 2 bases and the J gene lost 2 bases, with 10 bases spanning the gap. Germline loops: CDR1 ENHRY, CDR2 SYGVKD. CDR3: CAISESGEGNQPQHF. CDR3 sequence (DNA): TGTGCCATCAGTGAGAGTGGAGAGGGCAATCAGCCCCAGCATTTT.

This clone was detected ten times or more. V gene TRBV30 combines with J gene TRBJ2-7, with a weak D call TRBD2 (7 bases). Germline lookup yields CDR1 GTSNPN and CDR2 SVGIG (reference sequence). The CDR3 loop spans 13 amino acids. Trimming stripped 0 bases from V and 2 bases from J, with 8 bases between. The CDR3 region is CAWSVGGAYEQYF. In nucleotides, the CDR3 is TGTGCCTGGAGTGTAGGGGGGGCCTACGAGCAGTACTTC.

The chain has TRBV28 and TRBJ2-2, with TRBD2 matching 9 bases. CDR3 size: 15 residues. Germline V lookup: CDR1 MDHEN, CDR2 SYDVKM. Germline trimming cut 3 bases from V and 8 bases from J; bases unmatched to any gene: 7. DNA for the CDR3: TGTGCCAGCAGTTTCGAGTCTAGCGGGGTGGGGGAGCTGTTTTTT. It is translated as CASSFESSGVGELFF.

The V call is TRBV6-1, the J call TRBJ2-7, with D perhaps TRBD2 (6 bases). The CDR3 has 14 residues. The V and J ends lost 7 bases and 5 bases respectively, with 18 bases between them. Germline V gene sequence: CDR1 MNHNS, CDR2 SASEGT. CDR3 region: CASIISGLEDEQYF. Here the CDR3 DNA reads TGTGCCAGCATTATCAGCGGGCTGGAAGACGAGCAGTACTTC.

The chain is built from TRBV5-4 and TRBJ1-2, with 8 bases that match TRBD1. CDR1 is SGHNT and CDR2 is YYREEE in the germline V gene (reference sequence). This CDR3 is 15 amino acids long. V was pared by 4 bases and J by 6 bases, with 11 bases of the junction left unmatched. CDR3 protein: CASSLGQGTLNGYTF. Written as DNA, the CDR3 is TGTGCCAGCAGCCTCGGACAGGGCACTTTGAATGGCTACACCTTC. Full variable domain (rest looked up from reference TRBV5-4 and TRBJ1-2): ETGVTQSPTHLIKTRGQQVTLRCSSQSGHNTVSWYQQALGQGPQFIFQYYREEENGRGNFPPRFSGLQFPNYSSELNVNALELDDSALYLCASSLGQGTLNGYTFGSGTRLTVV.

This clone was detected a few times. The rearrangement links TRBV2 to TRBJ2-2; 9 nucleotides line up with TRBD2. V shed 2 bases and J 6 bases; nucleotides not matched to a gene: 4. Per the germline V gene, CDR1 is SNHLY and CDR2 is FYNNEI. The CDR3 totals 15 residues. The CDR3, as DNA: TGTGCCAGCAGTGAACTGCGGGGGGGCGCCGGGGAGCTGTTTTTT. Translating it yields CASSELRGGAGELFF.

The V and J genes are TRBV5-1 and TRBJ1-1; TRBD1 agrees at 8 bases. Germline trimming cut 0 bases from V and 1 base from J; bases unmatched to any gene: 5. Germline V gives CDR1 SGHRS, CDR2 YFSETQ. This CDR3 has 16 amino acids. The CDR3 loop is CASSLARTGPNTEAFF. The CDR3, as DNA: TGCGCCAGCAGCTTGGCCAGGACAGGGCCGAACACTGAAGCTTTCTTT.

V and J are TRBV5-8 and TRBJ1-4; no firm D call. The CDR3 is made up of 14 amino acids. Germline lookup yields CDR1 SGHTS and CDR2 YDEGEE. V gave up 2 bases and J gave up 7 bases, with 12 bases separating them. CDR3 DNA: TGTGCCAGCAGCTTCGCGGGTGGGTCTGAAAAACTGTTTTTT. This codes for CASSFAGGSEKLFF. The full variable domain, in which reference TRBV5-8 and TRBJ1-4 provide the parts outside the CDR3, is EAGVTQSPTHLIKTRGQQATLRCSPISGHTSVYWYQQALGLGLQFLLWYDEGEERNRGNFPPRFSGRQFPNYSSELNVNALELEDSALYLCASSFAGGSEKLFFGSGTQLSVL.

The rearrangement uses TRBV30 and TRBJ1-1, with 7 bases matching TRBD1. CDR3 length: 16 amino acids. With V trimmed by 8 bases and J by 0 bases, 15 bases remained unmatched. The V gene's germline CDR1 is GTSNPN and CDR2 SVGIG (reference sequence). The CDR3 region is CAGKPPTGYMNTEAFF. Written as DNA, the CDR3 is TGTGCCGGGAAACCCCCGACAGGGTACATGAACACTGAAGCTTTCTTT.

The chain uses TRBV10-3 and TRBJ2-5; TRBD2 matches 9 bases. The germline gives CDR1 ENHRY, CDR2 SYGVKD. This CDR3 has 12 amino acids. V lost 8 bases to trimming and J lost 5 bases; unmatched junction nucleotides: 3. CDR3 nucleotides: TGTGCCATCCGGACTAGCGAGGAGACCCAGTACTTC. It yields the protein CAIRTSEETQYF.

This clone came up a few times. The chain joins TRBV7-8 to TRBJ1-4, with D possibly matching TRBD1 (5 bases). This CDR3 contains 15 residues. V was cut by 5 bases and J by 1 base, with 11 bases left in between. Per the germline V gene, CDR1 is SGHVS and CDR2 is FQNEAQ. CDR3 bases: TGTGCCAGCAGCATCGCGGGGGAAACTAATGAAAAACTGTTTTTT. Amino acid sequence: CASSIAGETNEKLFF.

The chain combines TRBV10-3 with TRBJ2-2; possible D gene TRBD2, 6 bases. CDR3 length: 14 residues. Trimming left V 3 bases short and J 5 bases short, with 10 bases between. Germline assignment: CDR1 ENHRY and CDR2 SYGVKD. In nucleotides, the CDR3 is TGTGCCATCAGTGAACCAGCGGGTACCGGGGAGCTGTTTTTT. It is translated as CAISEPAGTGELFF.

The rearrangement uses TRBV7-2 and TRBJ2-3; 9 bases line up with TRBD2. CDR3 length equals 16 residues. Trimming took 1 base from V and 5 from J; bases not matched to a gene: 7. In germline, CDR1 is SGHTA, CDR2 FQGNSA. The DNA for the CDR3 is TGTGCCAGCAGCTTAGGAGGGCGGGGGGGTGGAGATACGCAGTATTTT. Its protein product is CASSLGGRGGGDTQYF.

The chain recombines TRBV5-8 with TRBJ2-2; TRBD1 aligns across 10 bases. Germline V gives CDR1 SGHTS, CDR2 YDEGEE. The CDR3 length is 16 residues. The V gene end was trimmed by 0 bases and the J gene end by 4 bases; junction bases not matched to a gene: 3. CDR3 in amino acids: CASSLGDRGSTGELFF. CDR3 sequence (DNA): TGTGCCAGCAGCTTGGGGGACAGGGGAAGCACCGGGGAGCTGTTTTTT.

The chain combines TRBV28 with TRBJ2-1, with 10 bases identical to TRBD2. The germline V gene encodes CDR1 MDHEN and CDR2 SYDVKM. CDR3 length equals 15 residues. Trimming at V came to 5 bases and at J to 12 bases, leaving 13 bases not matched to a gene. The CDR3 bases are TGTGCCAGCAGTCCACCAAGCGGGGGGGCAAGTGGGCAGTTCTTC. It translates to CASSPPSGGASGQFF.

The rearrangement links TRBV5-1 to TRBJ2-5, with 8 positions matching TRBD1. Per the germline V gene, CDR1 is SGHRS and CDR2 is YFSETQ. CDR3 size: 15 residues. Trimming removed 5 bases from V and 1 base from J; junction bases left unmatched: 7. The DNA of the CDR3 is TGCGCCAGCAGTTCGACAGGGGACGTCCAAGAGACCCAGTACTTC. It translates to CASSSTGDVQETQYF.

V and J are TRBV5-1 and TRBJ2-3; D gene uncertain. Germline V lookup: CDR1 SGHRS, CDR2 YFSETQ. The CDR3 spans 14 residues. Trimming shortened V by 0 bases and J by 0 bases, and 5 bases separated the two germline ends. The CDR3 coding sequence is TGCGCCAGCAGCTTGGAGACTAGCACAGATACGCAGTATTTT. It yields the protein CASSLETSTDTQYF.